The 20 T cell receptor beta chains listed next were all sequenced from one sample in a study of a mutant IDH1 vaccine in newly diagnosed glioma (dated by TCRdb to the early 2020s). Library preparation used the immunoSEQ multiplex PCR assay. TCRdb holds this immuneACCESS table with in-frame rearrangements only. Some clones are missing; in checked studies, unresolved V genes explain under half, and the rest has no known cause. The sample records tens of thousands of clones, about 83% of which are singletons. Clones ranked in the top ten supply approximately 4.5% of the sample. According to the study, the label for this sample's time point signals: baseline, week 1 (first vaccination visit). According to the study, the label for this sample's treatment or condition signals: pre-vaccination baseline after standard-of-care therapy. The starting material was peripheral blood mononuclear cells (PBMCs), obtained from a glioma patient treated with radiotherapy, temozolomide or both. Source of these receptors: a woman aged 18 to 35 with glioma. Some clones in this sample may be carry-over from other donors' samples.

Only one count was recorded for this clone. The gene calls are TRBV5-4 and TRBJ1-2; 11 nucleotides match TRBD1. Germline-derived CDR1 and CDR2 are SGHNT and YYREEE (reference sequence). The CDR3 loop spans 20 amino acids. V lost 4 bases to trimming and J lost 3 bases; unmatched junction nucleotides: 20. CDR3 nucleotide sequence: TGTGCCAGCAGCCTAAACCCTCGGACAGGGGGCCCGAGGGGAGACTATGGCTACACCTTC. It is translated as CASSLNPRTGGPRGDYGYTF.

The chain recombines TRBV29-1 with TRBJ2-7; weak D call: TRBD2 (6 bases). V lost 2 bases, J lost 7 bases, and 12 bases lay in between. The V gene's germline CDR1 is SQVTM and CDR2 ANQGSEA. This CDR3 comprises 12 residues. Here the CDR3 reads CSVERGGGEQYF. CDR3 DNA sequence: TGCAGCGTTGAACGCGGTGGGGGGGAGCAGTACTTC.

V gene TRBV7-2 combines with J gene TRBJ2-2, with 9 bases matching TRBD1. The CDR3 loop spans 13 amino acids. V was pared by 5 bases and J by 6 bases, with 1 base of the junction left unmatched. Germline assignment: CDR1 SGHTA and CDR2 FQGNSA. The CDR3 reads CASSRQGAGELFF. In nucleotides, the CDR3 is TGTGCCAGCAGCAGACAGGGGGCCGGGGAGCTGTTTTTT.

In its sample, this clone was seen once. The chain carries TRBV18 and TRBJ1-5; possibly TRBD1 for D (5 bases). This CDR3 contains 13 residues. V was shortened by 4 bases and J by 8 bases, with 12 bases between the two germline ends. Germline V gives CDR1 KGHSH, CDR2 LQKENI. In DNA, the CDR3 is TGTGCCAGCTCACGACAGTCCCAGGAGCCCCAGCATTTT. Its translation is CASSRQSQEPQHF.

This clone has a single count. V and J are TRBV30 and TRBJ2-5; 7 bases are a match to TRBD2. This CDR3 is 14 amino acids long. The J segment lost 4 bases and the V segment lost 0 bases, leaving 5 bases of the junction unmatched. The V gene's germline CDR1 is GTSNPN and CDR2 SVGIG (reference sequence). CDR3 nucleotide sequence: TGTGCCTGGAGTGTCGGCCTAGCGGCAGAGACCCAGTACTTC. Translating it yields CAWSVGLAAETQYF.

The chain recombines TRBV9 with TRBJ1-1; 10 nucleotides line up with TRBD1. This CDR3 region has 17 residues. Germline V CDR1 and CDR2: SGDLS, YYNGEE. Trimming took 3 bases from V and 3 from J; bases not matched to a gene: 11. The DNA for the CDR3 is TGTGCCAGCAGCGCCCGGGGGACAGGGGCGGAGGACACTGAAGCTTTCTTT. Its protein is CASSARGTGAEDTEAFF.

Only one count was recorded for this clone. This chain connects TRBV7-2 to TRBJ2-1; TRBD2 agrees at 11 bases. The CDR3 has 14 residues. Losses at the gene ends were 5 bases for V and 8 bases for J; bases not matched to a gene: 5. CDR1 SGHTA and CDR2 FQGNSA come from the germline V gene. The CDR3 reads CASSISGGADEQFF. DNA for the CDR3: TGTGCCAGCAGCATTAGCGGGGGGGCCGATGAGCAGTTCTTC.

V is TRBV4-1 and J is TRBJ2-5; D is uncertain. Trimming cost V 0 bases and J 4 bases, with 15 bases left between them. The CDR3 is 16 residues long. Germline V gene lookup returns CDR1 MGHRA and CDR2 YSYEKL. This CDR3 reads CASSQDSGQRAETQYF. In DNA form, the CDR3 reads TGCGCCAGCAGCCAAGACTCGGGCCAAAGGGCAGAGACCCAGTACTTC.

This chain uses TRBV10-3 with TRBJ2-7; 9 bases agree with TRBD2. Losses at the gene ends were 6 bases for V and 7 bases for J; bases not matched to a gene: 13. Germline V lookup: CDR1 ENHRY, CDR2 SYGVKD. The CDR3 is 15 residues long. The CDR3 DNA reads as TGTGCCATCAGGAGTAGCGGGAGCCCCCTCTGGGAGCAGTACTTC. This sequence encodes CAIRSSGSPLWEQYF.

The chain links TRBV27 to TRBJ2-2; tentative D call: TRBD2 (6 bases). This CDR3 has 15 residues. With 4 bases removed from V and 4 bases from J, the gap between germline ends came to 13 bases. The germline V gene has CDR1 MNHEY and CDR2 SMNVEV (reference sequence). CDR3 residues: CASSSRGKSTGELFF. The DNA for the CDR3 is TGTGCCAGCAGTTCGCGGGGAAAGAGCACCGGGGAGCTGTTTTTT.

The rearrangement links TRBV4-3 to TRBJ2-2; TRBD1 matches 7 bases. The CDR3 length is 15 residues. V shed 2 bases, J shed 6 bases, and the junction held 6 bases outside the gene matches. CDR1 is LGHNA and CDR2 is YSLEER in the germline V gene. The CDR3 DNA sequence: TGCGCCAGCAGCCAAAGCTTAGGGGGCCCCGGGGAGCTGTTTTTT. It yields the protein CASSQSLGGPGELFF.

The chain combines TRBV5-1 with TRBJ1-6; tentatively, D is TRBD1 (5 bases). Per the germline V gene, CDR1 is SGHRS and CDR2 is YFSETQ. The germline V and J ends were trimmed by 4 bases and 10 bases, with 18 bases remaining between them. There are 15 residues in the CDR3. In nucleotides, the CDR3 is TGCGCCAGCAGCAGGGACGGAGTGAAGGACTCACCCCTCCACTTT. It codes for CASSRDGVKDSPLHF.

The chain carries TRBV5-4 and TRBJ2-6; D not resolved. Trimming stripped 1 base from V and 4 bases from J, with 15 bases between. The germline gives CDR1 SGHNT, CDR2 YYREEE (reference sequence). The CDR3 contains 17 residues. The CDR3 coding sequence is TGTGCCAGCAGCTTGTTCCCCAGACCAACCGGGGCCAACGTCCTGACTTTC. It translates to CASSLFPRPTGANVLTF.

The chain is built from TRBV4-3 and TRBJ1-5; TRBD1 aligns across 10 bases. From germline, CDR1 is LGHNA and CDR2 YSLEER. Losses at the gene ends were 6 bases for V and 2 bases for J; bases not matched to a gene: 4. This CDR3 region has 15 residues. CDR3 DNA sequence: TGCGCCAGCAGACCCGGGACAGGGGGCAATCAGCCCCAGCATTTT. Protein product: CASRPGTGGNQPQHF.

The chain employs TRBV5-6 and TRBJ2-2; D is ambiguous. Germline lookup yields CDR1 SGHDT and CDR2 YYEEEE. V was clipped by 4 bases and J by 4 bases, with 11 bases between them. This CDR3 contains 14 residues. In DNA, the CDR3 is TGTGCCAGCAGCCTAAGCCCCTCCACCGGGGAGCTGTTTTTT. Its protein product is CASSLSPSTGELFF.

This sequence joins TRBV9 and TRBJ2-2; unclear D gene. From germline, CDR1 is SGDLS and CDR2 YYNGEE. The CDR3 consists of 14 residues. The V gene lost 0 bases and the J gene lost 5 bases, with 8 bases spanning the gap. The CDR3 reads CASSVAWGTGELFF. The CDR3 coding sequence is TGTGCCAGCAGCGTAGCTTGGGGAACCGGGGAGCTGTTTTTT. Variable domain in full (rest from reference TRBV9 and TRBJ2-2): DSGVTQTPKHLITATGQRVTLRCSPRSGDLSVYWYQQSLDQGLQFLIQYYNGEERAKGNILERFSAQQFPDLHSELNLSSLELGDSALYFCASSVAWGTGELFFGEGSRLTVL.

The chain joins TRBV4-1 to TRBJ2-7, with D possibly being TRBD2 (6 bases). The CDR3 runs to 15 residues. The germline V gene has CDR1 MGHRA and CDR2 YSYEKL. Trimming removed 2 bases from V and 2 bases from J, with 13 bases in between. CDR3 nucleotide sequence: TGCGCCAGCAGCCAAATGGGCCTAGCGCCCTACGAGCAGTACTTC. The encoded protein is CASSQMGLAPYEQYF.

The V gene is TRBV9, the J gene TRBJ2-3, with TRBD1 matching 9 bases. J gave up 2 bases and V 4 bases, and 8 bases lay outside the gene matches. Germline V gives CDR1 SGDLS, CDR2 YYNGEE. The CDR3 loop spans 16 amino acids. In DNA, the CDR3 is TGTGCCAGCAGCCCCGGACAGGGGCGAAACACAGATACGCAGTATTTT. It translates to CASSPGQGRNTDTQYF.

The V gene is TRBV9, the J gene TRBJ2-4; D possibly matches TRBD1 or TRBD2 (5 bases each). Germline loops: CDR1 SGDLS, CDR2 YYNGEE. The CDR3 extends over 13 amino acids. V shed 4 bases and J shed 7 bases, with 12 bases lying between them. The CDR3 protein is CASSRDARNIQYF. CDR3 DNA sequence: TGTGCCAGCAGCAGGGACGCCCGGAACATTCAGTACTTC.

The chain combines TRBV29-1 with TRBJ2-7; D gene uncertain. V lost 2 bases to trimming and J lost 1 base, with 3 bases between them. Germline lookup yields CDR1 SQVTM and CDR2 ANQGSEA. The CDR3 totals 11 residues. DNA for the CDR3: TGCAGCGTTGAACGGTCCTACGAGCAGTACTTC. Translating gives CSVERSYEQYF.